Below are 21 T cell receptor beta chains sequenced from a single sample in a study of blood T cell repertoires in COVID-19. Libraries were prepared by immunoSEQ multiplex PCR; TCRdb keeps only in-frame clonotypes and omits some of them. Of about 120,000 clones detected, less than 85% appear once; the ten largest clones hold approximately 2.3%. Specimen: peripheral blood. These receptor sequences come from a man younger than 45 with acute or convalescent COVID-19.

The chain employs TRBV30 and TRBJ1-6; maybe TRBD1 (6 bases). V was cut by 3 bases and J by 0 bases, with 12 bases left in between. This CDR3 has 16 residues. Per germline, CDR1 GTSNPN and CDR2 SVGIG (reference sequence). CDR3 nucleotide sequence: TGTGCCTGGAGACAGGGTTCGAACTCCTATAATTCACCCCTCCACTTT. Amino acids: CAWRQGSNSYNSPLHF.

The gene calls are TRBV19 and TRBJ2-1; TRBD1 might be the D (5 bases). V was clipped by 4 bases and J by 6 bases, with 10 bases between them. The CDR3 consists of 13 residues. Germline assignment: CDR1 LNHDA and CDR2 SQIVND (reference sequence). The CDR3 protein is CASSTQGRNEQFF. The DNA for the CDR3 is TGTGCCAGTAGTACCCAGGGTCGCAATGAGCAGTTCTTC.

This chain connects TRBV18 to TRBJ1-5, with D possibly matching TRBD1 (5 bases). This CDR3 is 15 amino acids long. Germline CDR1 and CDR2: KGHSH and LQKENI. V was pared by 2 bases and J by 2 bases, with 10 bases between. This CDR3 is CASSPGGEGNQPQHF. The CDR3 DNA is TGTGCCAGCTCACCAGGGGGGGAAGGCAATCAGCCCCAGCATTTT.

This clone was detected only once. The chain recombines TRBV3-1 (or the pseudogene TRBV3-2) with TRBJ1-5; D is undetermined. Trimming pared 4 bases from V and 4 bases from J, leaving 26 bases between. Germline CDR1 LGHDT, CDR2 YNNKEL (reference sequence). This CDR3 contains 19 residues. The CDR3, as DNA: TGTGCCAGCAGCCCACTCAAAGAGGCTCGAACCCCATTTAATCAGCCCCAGCATTTT. Amino acid sequence: CASSPLKEARTPFNQPQHF.

The chain employs TRBV5-1 and TRBJ2-3, with 11 nucleotides matching TRBD1. Trimming took 4 bases from V and 4 from J; bases not matched to a gene: 11. Per germline, CDR1 SGHRS and CDR2 YFSETQ. This CDR3 is built from 17 residues. The CDR3 is CASSPLGGTGGSDTQYF. The CDR3 bases are TGCGCCAGCAGCCCCCTAGGGGGGACAGGGGGATCAGATACGCAGTATTTT.

There are a few counts of this clone. V is TRBV23-1 and J is TRBJ1-5; a weak D match, TRBD1 (5 bases). TRBV23-1 is annotated as an ORF whose role is uncertain. V lost 0 bases and J lost 2, with 8 bases in between. The CDR3 length is 15 residues. In DNA, the CDR3 is TGCGCCAGCAGTCAATCGTGGGACTGCAATCAGCCCCAGCATTTT. Amino acid sequence: CASSQSWDCNQPQHF.

The chain joins TRBV9 to TRBJ1-1, with 9 bases aligning to TRBD1. The CDR3 has 16 residues. Looked up from germline, CDR1 is SGDLS and CDR2 is YYNGEE. The junction had 6 bases not matched to a gene; V was cut back by 0 bases and J by 3 bases. The CDR3 here is CASSVGQQGAHTEAFF. The CDR3 DNA reads as TGTGCCAGCAGCGTAGGACAACAGGGGGCCCACACTGAAGCTTTCTTT.

The chain combines TRBV2 with TRBJ2-1, with D possibly being TRBD1 (6 bases). V was shortened by 8 bases and J by 8 bases, with 13 bases between the two germline ends. The germline gives CDR1 SNHLY, CDR2 FYNNEI. The CDR3 sequence is 12 residues long. The CDR3 DNA follows: TGTGCCAGCTTCTCAGGGGTCCATGAGCAGTTCTTC. It yields the protein CASFSGVHEQFF.

This chain connects TRBV25-1 to TRBJ2-7, with 11 nucleotides matching TRBD2. V was clipped by 3 bases and J by 6 bases; unmatched bases: 4. The CDR3 length is 14 residues. Germline V gene sequence: CDR1 MGHDK, CDR2 SYGVNS. The CDR3 loop reads CASSDSGGAGEQYF. The CDR3 bases are TGTGCCAGCAGTGATAGCGGGGGGGCCGGCGAGCAGTACTTC.

The chain couples TRBV10-2 to TRBJ1-5; TRBD1 is a possible D gene (6 bases). V lost 6 bases, J lost 7 bases, and 10 bases lay in between. CDR3 size: 12 residues. Germline values: CDR1 WSHSY, CDR2 SAAADI. In DNA form, the CDR3 reads TGCGCCAGCAGACAGGGTGACCAGCCCCAGCATTTT. Amino acids: CASRQGDQPQHF.

This clone was observed a few times. The rearrangement links TRBV4-1 to TRBJ2-1; perhaps TRBD2 as D (5 bases). Trimming took 0 bases from V and 8 from J, leaving 14 bases between them. Germline-derived CDR1 and CDR2 are MGHRA and YSYEKL. The CDR3 extends over 15 amino acids. Here the CDR3 reads CASSQEARGIDEQFF. CDR3 nucleotides: TGCGCCAGCAGCCAAGAGGCTCGGGGTATCGATGAGCAGTTCTTC.

This chain links TRBV18 with TRBJ2-3, with D maybe TRBD2 (5 bases). V was pared by 3 bases and J by 0 bases, with 19 bases between. The germline V gene has CDR1 KGHSH and CDR2 LQKENI. The length of the CDR3 is 18 residues. CDR3 DNA: TGTGCCAGCTCACCCGGGCCGGGTAAGTCGGGAAGCACAGATACGCAGTATTTT. It yields the protein CASSPGPGKSGSTDTQYF. Variable domain in full (rest from reference TRBV18 and TRBJ2-3): NAGVMQNPRHLVRRRGQEARLRCSPMKGHSHVYWYRQLPEEGLKFMVYLQKENIIDESGMPKERFSAEFPKEGPSILRIQQVVRGDSAAYFCASSPGPGKSGSTDTQYFGPGTRLTVL.

This clone was detected once. The chain employs TRBV7-8 and TRBJ1-5; 8 positions agree with TRBD1. Trimming cost V 1 base and J 4 bases; bases outside gene matches: 3. This CDR3 contains 15 residues. The germline gives CDR1 SGHVS, CDR2 FQNEAQ. CDR3 DNA sequence: TGTGCCAGCAGCTTAGGGACAGGGAAAAATCAGCCCCAGCATTTT. This codes for CASSLGTGKNQPQHF.

The V and J genes are TRBV6-2 or TRBV6-3 and TRBJ2-2; 12 bases line up with TRBD2. Per germline, CDR1 MNHEY and CDR2 SVGEGT. V shed 1 base and J 7 bases; nucleotides not matched to a gene: 10. The CDR3 contains 18 residues. The CDR3, as DNA: TGTGCCAGCAGTTACTTCCTAGCGGGGGGGCCCGTCAACGGGGAGCTGTTTTTT. Translated, it gives CASSYFLAGGPVNGELFF.

The gene calls are TRBV25-1 and TRBJ1-2, with D unclear. V was trimmed by 1 base and J by 8 bases, leaving 17 bases between them. Germline CDR1 reads MGHDK; CDR2 reads SYGVNS. The CDR3 loop spans 15 amino acids. CDR3 nucleotide sequence: TGTGCCAGCAGTGAATCGAGGGAGCTACTATGGGGCTACACCTTC. Translation gives CASSESRELLWGYTF.

With regard to this clone: At one end, the junction sequence differs from germline, possibly due to a read error. The chain links TRBV5-6 to TRBJ2-5; 7 bases fit TRBD1. The germline V gene encodes CDR1 SGHDT and CDR2 YYEEEE. The CDR3 spans 12 residues. The CDR3 here is CASSLNRQGEDF. CDR3 DNA: TGTGCCAGCAGCTTGAACAGACAGGGTGAAGACTTC.

This sequence joins TRBV19 and TRBJ1-1; D gene uncertain. CDR3 size: 16 residues. V dropped 5 bases and J dropped 1 base, with 17 bases sitting between them. CDR1 is LNHDA, CDR2 SQIVND, per germline (reference sequence). The CDR3 DNA is TGTGCCAGTAGTCCGAGGGTCCTCCGGGGGAACACTGAAGCTTTCTTT. It encodes CASSPRVLRGNTEAFF.

The chain carries TRBV7-3 and TRBJ1-1; TRBD1 is a possible D gene (6 bases). This CDR3 comprises 14 residues. CDR1 and CDR2 (germline): SGHTA, FQGTGA. Trimming pared 1 base from V and 4 bases from J, leaving 10 bases between. In DNA, the CDR3 is TGTGCCAGCAGCTTAAGTAGAGGGGGCACTGAAGCTTTCTTT. The encoded protein is CASSLSRGGTEAFF. The full variable domain, in which reference TRBV7-3 and TRBJ1-1 provide the parts outside the CDR3, is GAGVSQTPSNKVTEKGKYVELRCDPISGHTALYWYRQSLGQGPEFLIYFQGTGAADDSGLPNDRFFAVRPEGSVSTLKIQRTERGDSAVYLCASSLSRGGTEAFFGQGTRLTVV.

The genes are TRBV15 and TRBJ1-3, with TRBD1 matching 9 bases. The length of the CDR3 is 15 residues. Germline trimming cut 6 bases from V and 2 bases from J; bases unmatched to any gene: 5. Germline loops: CDR1 LNHNV, CDR2 YYDKDF (reference sequence). CDR3 sequence reads: CATREDRGAGNTIYF. The CDR3, as DNA: TGTGCCACCAGAGAGGACAGGGGAGCTGGAAACACCATATATTTT.

In its sample, this clone was seen once. Other DNA sequences within the sample encode an identical CDR3. The J gene is TRBJ1-2, the V gene TRBV12-3 or TRBV12-4; D is possibly TRBD1 (5 bases). V lost 5 bases, J lost 2 bases, and 9 bases lay in between. This CDR3 has 13 amino acids. CDR3 protein: CASSPTGNYGYTF. The DNA for the CDR3 is TGTGCCAGCAGTCCAACAGGCAACTATGGCTACACCTTC.

The V call is TRBV19, the J call TRBJ2-1; 8 bases match TRBD2. After removal of 10 bases from V and 1 base from J, the junction contained 3 bases not matched to a gene. The germline V gene has CDR1 LNHDA and CDR2 SQIVND (reference sequence). This CDR3 has 13 amino acids. This CDR3 is CATGGRSYNEQFF. The CDR3, as DNA: TGTGCCACGGGGGGGCGGTCCTACAATGAGCAGTTCTTC.